This is a list of T cell receptor beta chains from one sample in a study of blood T cell repertoires in COVID-19. Data came from immunoSEQ multiplex PCR; TCRdb stores just in-frame clones and leaves some out. The sample has roughly 25,000 clones; 85% to 90% are singletons. The specimen was peripheral blood. The source of these receptors is a human donor in a cohort sampled during active COVID-19. CDR3s include the opening cysteine and the closing phenylalanine or tryptophan. Size is stated for part of the rows, as once, few or many counts, or as a class when the clone is expanded.

abundance: NA; v_gene: TRBV28; CDR3aa: CASSLSYQPQHF
abundance: NA; v_gene: TRBV5-5; CDR3aa: CASSFDRGYQPQHF
abundance: once; v_gene: TRBV6-1; CDR3aa: CASSEAVRKETQYF
abundance: NA; v_gene: TRBV4-3; CDR3aa: CASSQTLTGYGYTF
abundance: NA; v_gene: TRBV21-1; CDR3aa: CASSPYIQVHEQYF
abundance: NA; v_gene: TRBV24-1; CDR3aa: CATKGSSGGPTDTQYF
abundance: NA; v_gene: TRBV29-1; CDR3aa: CSVSGGPVEQFF
abundance: NA; v_gene: TRBV9; CDR3aa: CASSVPLANYGYTF
abundance: NA; v_gene: TRBV3-1/TRBV3-2; CDR3aa: CASSQDGTGGMETQYF
abundance: NA; v_gene: TRBV7-2; CDR3aa: CASSLMGNLKETQYF
abundance: NA; v_gene: TRBV28; CDR3aa: CASKAGPKNIQYF
abundance: NA; v_gene: TRBV5-6; CDR3aa: CASSLGQLQETQYF
abundance: NA; v_gene: TRBV5-1; CDR3aa: CASSGTGGSDTQYF
abundance: NA; v_gene: TRBV7-2; CDR3aa: CASSLAPSGNYNEQFF
abundance: NA; v_gene: TRBV7-9; CDR3aa: CASSLETQGDTQYF
abundance: NA; v_gene: TRBV12-3/TRBV12-4; CDR3aa: CASGQYYGYTF
abundance: NA; v_gene: TRBV9; CDR3aa: CASSVEQNWNSPLHF